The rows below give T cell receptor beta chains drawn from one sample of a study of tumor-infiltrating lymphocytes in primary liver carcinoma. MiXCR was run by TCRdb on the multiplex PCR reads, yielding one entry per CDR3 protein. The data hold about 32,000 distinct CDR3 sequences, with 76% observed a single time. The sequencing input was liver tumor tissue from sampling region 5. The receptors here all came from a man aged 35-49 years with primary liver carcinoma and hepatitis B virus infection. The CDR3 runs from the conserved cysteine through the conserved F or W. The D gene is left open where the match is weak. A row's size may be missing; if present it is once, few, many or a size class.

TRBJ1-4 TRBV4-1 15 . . TGCGCCAGCAGCCCCACCGGGATAGGGGATGAAAAACTGTTTTTT CASSPTGIGDEKLFF
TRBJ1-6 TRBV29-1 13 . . TGCAGTGCTGCGACAGGACCGACTTCACCCTTCCACTTT CSAATGPTSPFHF
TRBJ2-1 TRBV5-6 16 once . TGTGCCAGGAGCTTGGCGGACGGACTCACCTACAATGAGCAGTTCTTC CARSLADGLTYNEQFF
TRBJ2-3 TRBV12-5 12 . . TGTGCTAGTGGCTTCGGCGTGGGAGAGCGGTATTTT CASGFGVGERYF
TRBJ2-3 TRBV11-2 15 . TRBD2 TGTGCCAGCAACACCGGGACTAGCGGCATAGATATGCAGTATTTT CASNTGTSGIDMQYF
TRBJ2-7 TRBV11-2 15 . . TGCGCCAGCAGCTTAGAGTCCAGGATATCTGGCGAGCAGTACTTC CASSLESRISGEQYF
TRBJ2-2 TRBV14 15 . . TGTGCCAGCAGCCAACAGGACGTGCCAACCGTGGAGCTGTTTTTT CASSQQDVPTVELFF
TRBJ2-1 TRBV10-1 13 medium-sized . TGCGCCAGCAGTGAGGCGGGGAATGGGGAGCAGTTCTTC CASSEAGNGEQFF
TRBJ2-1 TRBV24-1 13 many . TGTGCCACCAGTGACCCTACTAGGCCCGAGCAGTTCTTC CATSDPTRPEQFF
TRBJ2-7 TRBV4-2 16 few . TGTGTCAGCAGCCAAGGGCTTAGCGGCTTTATGTACGAGCAGTGCTTC CVSSQGLSGFMYEQCF
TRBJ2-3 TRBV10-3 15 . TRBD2 TGTGCCATCAGCAGGACTAGCGAGAGTGCGGATACGCAGTATTTT CAISRTSESADTQYF
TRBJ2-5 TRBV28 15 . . TGTTCCAGCAGTTCATCCACGGGGTGGGGGGAGACCCAGTACTTC CSSSSSTGWGETQYF
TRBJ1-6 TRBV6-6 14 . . TGTGCCAGCAGTTCCTCAGAGACAGAATCACCCCTCCACTTT CASSSSETESPLHF
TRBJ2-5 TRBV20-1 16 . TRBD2 TGCAGTGCTACTGGTGGGGGCGGGAGGGCCAGAGGGACCCAGTACTTC CSATGGGGRARGTQYF
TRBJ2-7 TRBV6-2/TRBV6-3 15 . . TGTGCCAGCAGATTAGGGCGGATGGAAACATACGAGCAGTACTTC CASRLGRMETYEQYF
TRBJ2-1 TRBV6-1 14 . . TGTGCTAGCAGGGGCAGGGCGTCCTACAATGAGCAGTTCTTC CASRGRASYNEQFF
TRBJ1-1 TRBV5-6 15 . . TGTGCCAACAGCTTGGGATTAGGGGGAAGCGCTGAAGCTTTCTTT CANSLGLGGSAEAFF
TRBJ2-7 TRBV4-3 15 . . TGCGCCAGCAACCATGATCTGGAGACTCCATACGAGCAGTACTTC CASNHDLETPYEQYF
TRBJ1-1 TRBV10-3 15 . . TGTGCCATCAGTGGGTCTCGGGATATGAACACTGAAACTTTCTTT CAISGSRDMNTETFF
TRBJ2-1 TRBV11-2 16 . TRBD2 TGTGCCATCAGCATAGAGCTCCTAGCGGGAATGGATGAGCAGTTCTTC CAISIELLAGMDEQFF
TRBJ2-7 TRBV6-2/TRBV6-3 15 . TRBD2 TGTGCCAGCAGTCACTCGGCTAGCGGTCCGAACGAGCAGTACTTC CASSHSASGPNEQYF
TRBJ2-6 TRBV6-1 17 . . TGTGCCAGCGGTGTAGGACCGGCCTTGGACGGGGCCAACGTCCTGACTTTC CASGVGPALDGANVLTF
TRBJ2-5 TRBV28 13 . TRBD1 TGCGCCAGCAGGTCCGGGACAGGGGGGACCCAGTACTTC CASRSGTGGTQYF
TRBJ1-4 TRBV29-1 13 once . TGCAGCGTGAGGGAAGGGTCGTGTGAAAAACTATTTTTT CSVREGSCEKLFF
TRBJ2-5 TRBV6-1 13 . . TGTGCCAATCAGGGTTTTCCCAAAGATACCCAGTACTTC CANQGFPKDTQYF
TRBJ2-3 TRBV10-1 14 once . TGCGCCGGCAGTGAGCAGGGGAGCAGGGATACGCAATATTTT CAGSEQGSRDTQYF
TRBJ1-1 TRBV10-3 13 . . TGTGTCATCAGTGGGCGGGCTCATGTCGGAACTTTCTTT CVISGRAHVGTFF
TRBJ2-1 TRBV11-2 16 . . TGTGCCAGCAGCCCAATAGACGGGTCAGTCTACAATGAGCAGTTCTTC CASSPIDGSVYNEQFF
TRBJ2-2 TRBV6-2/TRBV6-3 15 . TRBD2 TGTGCCAGTAGTTACGAGCTAGCGGGAGGCGGGGAGCTGTTTTTT CASSYELAGGGELFF
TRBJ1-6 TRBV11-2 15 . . TGTGTCAGCAGCTTAGAAGCAGGAGGCAATTCACCCCTCCACTTT CVSSLEAGGNSPLHF
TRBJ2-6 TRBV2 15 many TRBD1 TGTGCCAGCGGGACAGGGCTTTCTGGGGCCAACGTCCTGACTTTC CASGTGLSGANVLTF
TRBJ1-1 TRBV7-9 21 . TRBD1 TGTGCAAGCAGCTTAGGGCGGGGTCACGGACAGGGGGCGTTTCGGGACACTGAAGCTTTCTTT CASSLGRGHGQGAFRDTEAFF
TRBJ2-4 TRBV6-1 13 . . TGTGCCAGCAGGATGCTGGCGGAAAACATTCAGTACTTC CASRMLAENIQYF
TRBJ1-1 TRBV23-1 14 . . TGCGCCAGCACTTCCGTAACAGCGAACACTGAAGTCTTCTTT CASTSVTANTEVFF
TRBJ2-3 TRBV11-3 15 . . TGTGCCAGCAACTTAGAGTCCGGGCGCACAGGTATGCAGTATTTT CASNLESGRTGMQYF
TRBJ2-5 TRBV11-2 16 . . TGCGCCAGCAGCCAAACTCCTGGCCGGGGTAAAGAGACCCAGTGCTTC CASSQTPGRGKETQCF
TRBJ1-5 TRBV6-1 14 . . TGTGCCAGCAGTGAGGGACATAGCAAACAGCTCCAGCATTTT CASSEGHSKQLQHF
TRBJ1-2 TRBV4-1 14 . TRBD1 TGCGCCAGCAGCCAAGGGGACAGGAACAATGGCTATATCTTC CASSQGDRNNGYIF
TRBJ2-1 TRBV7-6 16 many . TGTGCCAGCAGTTTCACCTCAGGGGACGGATACAATGAGCAGTTCTTC CASSFTSGDGYNEQFF
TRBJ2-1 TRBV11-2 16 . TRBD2 TGTGCCAGCAGCTTAGAGCTCATAGCGGGAATGATTGAGCAGTTTTTC CASSLELIAGMIEQFF
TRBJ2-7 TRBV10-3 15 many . TGTGCCATCAGTGGAACCGGGACCGCGTCCTACGAGCAGTACTTC CAISGTGTASYEQYF
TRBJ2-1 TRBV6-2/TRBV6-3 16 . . TGTGCCAGCAGCGTGGTAGGGAGAAAACTTAGTGGTGAGCAGTTCTTC CASSVVGRKLSGEQFF
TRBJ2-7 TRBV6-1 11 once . TGTGCCAGCAGACAGGGATACGAGCGCTACTTC CASRQGYERYF
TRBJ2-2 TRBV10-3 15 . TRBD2 TGTGACATCCGGAGTAGCGGGGCTCGGAACGGGGAGCTGTTTTTT CDIRSSGARNGELFF
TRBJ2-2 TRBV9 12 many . TGTGCCAGCAATGCGAACACCGGGGAGCTGTTTTTT CASNANTGELFF
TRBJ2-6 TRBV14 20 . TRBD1 TGTGCCAGCAGTCAAGTTTTGGGAACAGGGGTGTTCCCTGGGGCCAACGTCTTGACTTTC CASSQVLGTGVFPGANVLTF
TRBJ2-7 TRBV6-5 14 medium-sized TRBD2 TGTGCCAGCAGTTACGCGGGAGAGCTAGGCGAGCAGTACTTC CASSYAGELGEQYF
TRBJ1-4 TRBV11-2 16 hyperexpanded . TGTGCCAGCAGCAAGACTCCAGGAGGAACAAATGAAAAACTGTTTTTT CASSKTPGGTNEKLFF
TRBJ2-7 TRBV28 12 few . TGTGCCAGCAGGGACCCAGTCTACGAGCAGTGCTTC CASRDPVYEQCF
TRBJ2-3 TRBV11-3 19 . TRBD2 TGTGCCAGCAGCTTAGACTCCACAGGACTAGCGGGCCTCACAAATACGCAGCACTTT CASSLDSTGLAGLTNTQHF
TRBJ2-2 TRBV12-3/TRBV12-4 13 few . TGTGCCAGTGTCCGACTAGTGGCCGTGGAGCTGTTTTTT CASVRLVAVELFF
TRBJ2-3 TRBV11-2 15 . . TGTGCCAGCAGCTTAACCCCCCTGGCGATTGATACGTACTATTTT CASSLTPLAIDTYYF
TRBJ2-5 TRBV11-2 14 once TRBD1 TGTGTCACCAGCTTAGGGGGCTGGCAAGAGACCCAGTATTTC CVTSLGGWQETQYF
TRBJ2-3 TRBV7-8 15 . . TGTGCCAGCAGCCCAGATGCGGGATCAGGGGATACGCAGTATTTT CASSPDAGSGDTQYF
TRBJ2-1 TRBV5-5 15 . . TGTGTCAGCAGCTTGATTCCCGGACAGTACAATGAGCAGTTCTTC CVSSLIPGQYNEQFF
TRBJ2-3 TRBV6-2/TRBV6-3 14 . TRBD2 TGTGTTAGCAGTTCCAAGCGGGAGCCAGATACGCAGTATTTT CVSSSKREPDTQYF
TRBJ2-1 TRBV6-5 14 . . TGTACCAGCTGTTACTCGACCGCGGGCAATGAGCAGTTCTTC CTSCYSTAGNEQFF
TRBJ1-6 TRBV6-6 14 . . TGTGCCAGCAGTACCCCAAGGACAGATTCACCCCTCCACTTT CASSTPRTDSPLHF
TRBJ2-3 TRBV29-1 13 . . TGCTGTGTCACATATCTCATCGGGGATACGCAGTATTTT CCVTYLIGDTQYF
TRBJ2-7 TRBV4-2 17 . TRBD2 TGTGCCTGCAGCCAAGCTCTGGCTAGCGGGAGGTCCTACCAGCAGTACTTC CACSQALASGRSYQQYF